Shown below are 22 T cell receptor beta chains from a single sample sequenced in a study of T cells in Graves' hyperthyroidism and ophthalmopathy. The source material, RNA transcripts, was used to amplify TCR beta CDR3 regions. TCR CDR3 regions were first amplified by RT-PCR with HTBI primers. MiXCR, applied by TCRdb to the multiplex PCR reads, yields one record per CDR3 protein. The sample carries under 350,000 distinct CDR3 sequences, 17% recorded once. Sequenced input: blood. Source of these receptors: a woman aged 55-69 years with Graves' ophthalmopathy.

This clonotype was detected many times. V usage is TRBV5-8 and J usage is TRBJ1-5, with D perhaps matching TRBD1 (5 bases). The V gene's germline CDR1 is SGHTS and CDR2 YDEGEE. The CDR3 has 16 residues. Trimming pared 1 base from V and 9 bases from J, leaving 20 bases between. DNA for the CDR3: TGTGCCAGCAGCTTGCGGGTGCAGGGAGGTTTTAGGCCCCAGCATTTT. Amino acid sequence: CASSLRVQGGFRPQHF.

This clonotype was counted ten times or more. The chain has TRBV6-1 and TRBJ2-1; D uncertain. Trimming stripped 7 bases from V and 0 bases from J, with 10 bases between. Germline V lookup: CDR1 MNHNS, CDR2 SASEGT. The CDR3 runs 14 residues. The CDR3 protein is CASTPESSYNEQFF. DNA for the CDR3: TGTGCCAGCACTCCAGAAAGCTCCTACAATGAGCAGTTCTTC.

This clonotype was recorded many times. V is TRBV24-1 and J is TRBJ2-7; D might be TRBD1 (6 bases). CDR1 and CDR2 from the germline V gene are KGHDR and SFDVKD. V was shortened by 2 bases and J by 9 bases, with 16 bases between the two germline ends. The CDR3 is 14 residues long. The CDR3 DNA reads TGTGCCACCAGTGATTCGGGGTCACAGGGACGGCAGTACTTC. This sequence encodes CATSDSGSQGRQYF.

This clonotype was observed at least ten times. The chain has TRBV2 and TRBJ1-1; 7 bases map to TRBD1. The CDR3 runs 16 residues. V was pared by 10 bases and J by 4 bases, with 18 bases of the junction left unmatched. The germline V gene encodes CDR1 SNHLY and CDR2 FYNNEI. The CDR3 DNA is TGTGCCACTAGATCGGGCAGGGGGGGAACTGGCACTGAAGCTTTCTTT. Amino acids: CATRSGRGGTGTEAFF.

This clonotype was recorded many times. Here the CDR3 DNA reads TGCGCCAGCAGCCAAGACGGTAGCTACTACGAGCAGTACTTC. Translating it yields CASSQDGSYYEQYF. V and J are TRBV4-1 and TRBJ2-7, with D uncertain. Germline-derived CDR1 and CDR2 are MGHRA and YSYEKL. The CDR3 is 14 amino acids. The V end lost 0 bases, the J end lost 3 bases, and 9 bases lay between the germline ends.

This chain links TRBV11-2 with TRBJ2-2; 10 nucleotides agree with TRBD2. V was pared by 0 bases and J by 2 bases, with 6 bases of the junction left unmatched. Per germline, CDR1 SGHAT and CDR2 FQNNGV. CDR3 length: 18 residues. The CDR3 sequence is CASSLDPLAGANTGELFF. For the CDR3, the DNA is TGTGCCAGCAGCTTAGATCCCCTAGCGGGAGCCAACACCGGGGAGCTGTTTTTT.

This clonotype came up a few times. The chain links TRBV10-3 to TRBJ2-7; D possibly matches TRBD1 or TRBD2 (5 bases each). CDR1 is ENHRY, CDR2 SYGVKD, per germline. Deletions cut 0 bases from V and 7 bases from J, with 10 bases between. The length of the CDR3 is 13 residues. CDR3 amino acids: CAISESMRGEQYF. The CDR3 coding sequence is TGTGCCATCAGTGAGTCGATGAGGGGTGAGCAGTACTTC.

CDR3: CASMLSGSHEQFF. The CDR3 DNA sequence: TGTGCCAGCATGCTTAGCGGGAGCCATGAGCAGTTCTTC. The chain links TRBV6-1 to TRBJ2-1; 9 nucleotides match TRBD2. The CDR3 extends over 13 amino acids. Germline lookup yields CDR1 MNHNS and CDR2 SASEGT. The trim removed 7 bases at V and 8 bases at J, leaving 6 bases unmatched.

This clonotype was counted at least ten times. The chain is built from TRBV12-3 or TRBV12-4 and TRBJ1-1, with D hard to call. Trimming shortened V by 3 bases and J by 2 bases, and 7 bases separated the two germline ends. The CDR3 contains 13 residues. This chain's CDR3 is CASSFRVNTEAFF. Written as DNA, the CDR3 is TGTGCCAGCAGTTTTAGGGTCAACACTGAAGCTTTCTTT.

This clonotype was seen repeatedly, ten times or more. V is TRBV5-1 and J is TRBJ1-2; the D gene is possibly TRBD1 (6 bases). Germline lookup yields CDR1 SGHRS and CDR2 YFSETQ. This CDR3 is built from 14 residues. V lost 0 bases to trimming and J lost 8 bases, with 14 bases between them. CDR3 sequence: CASSLEGRGGGYTF. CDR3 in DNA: TGCGCCAGCAGCTTGGAGGGCAGGGGTGGAGGCTACACCTTC.

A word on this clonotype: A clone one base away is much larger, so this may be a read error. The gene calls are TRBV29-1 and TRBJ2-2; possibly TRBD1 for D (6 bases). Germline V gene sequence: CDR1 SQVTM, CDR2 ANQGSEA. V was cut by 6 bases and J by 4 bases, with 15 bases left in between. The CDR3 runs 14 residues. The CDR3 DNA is TGCAGCGTGGAGGACAGTTTTGGCACCGGGGAGCTGTTTTTT. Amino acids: CSVEDSFGTGELFF.

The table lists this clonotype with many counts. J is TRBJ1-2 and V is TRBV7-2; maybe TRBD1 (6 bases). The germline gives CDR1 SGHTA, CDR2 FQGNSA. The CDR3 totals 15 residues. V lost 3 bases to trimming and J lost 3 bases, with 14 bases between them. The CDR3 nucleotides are TGTGCCAGCAGCTTTATCGGGGGCCCGCACTATGGCTACACCTTC. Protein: CASSFIGGPHYGYTF.

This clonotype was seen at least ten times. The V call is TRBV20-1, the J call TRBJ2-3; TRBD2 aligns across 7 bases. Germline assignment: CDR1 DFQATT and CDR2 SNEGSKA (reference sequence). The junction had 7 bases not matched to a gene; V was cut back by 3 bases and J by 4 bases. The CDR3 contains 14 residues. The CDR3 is CSARGSGNSDTQYF. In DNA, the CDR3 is TGCAGTGCTAGGGGGAGCGGGAACTCAGATACGCAGTATTTT.

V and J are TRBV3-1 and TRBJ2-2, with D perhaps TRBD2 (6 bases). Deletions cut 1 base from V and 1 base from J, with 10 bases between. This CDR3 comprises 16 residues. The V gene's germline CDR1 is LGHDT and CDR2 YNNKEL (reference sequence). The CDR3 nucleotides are TGTGCCAGCAGCCAAGGACTAGTAAGGAACACCGGGGAGCTGTTTTTT. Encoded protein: CASSQGLVRNTGELFF.

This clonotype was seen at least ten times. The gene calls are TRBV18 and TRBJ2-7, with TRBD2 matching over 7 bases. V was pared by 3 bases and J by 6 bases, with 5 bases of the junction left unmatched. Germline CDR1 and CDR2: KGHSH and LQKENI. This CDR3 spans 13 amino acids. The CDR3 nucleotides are TGTGCCAGCTCACCGGGCGGGAGAGGCGAGCAGTACTTC. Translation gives CASSPGGRGEQYF.

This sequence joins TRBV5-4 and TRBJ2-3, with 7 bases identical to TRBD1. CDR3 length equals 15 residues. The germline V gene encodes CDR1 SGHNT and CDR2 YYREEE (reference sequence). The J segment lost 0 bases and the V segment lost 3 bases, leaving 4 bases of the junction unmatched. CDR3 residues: CASSSRQGSTDTQYF. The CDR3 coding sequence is TGTGCCAGCAGCTCTCGACAGGGCAGCACAGATACGCAGTATTTT. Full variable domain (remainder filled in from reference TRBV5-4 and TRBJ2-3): ETGVTQSPTHLIKTRGQQVTLRCSSQSGHNTVSWYQQALGQGPQFIFQYYREEENGRGNFPPRFSGLQFPNYSSELNVNALELDDSALYLCASSSRQGSTDTQYFGPGTRLTVL.

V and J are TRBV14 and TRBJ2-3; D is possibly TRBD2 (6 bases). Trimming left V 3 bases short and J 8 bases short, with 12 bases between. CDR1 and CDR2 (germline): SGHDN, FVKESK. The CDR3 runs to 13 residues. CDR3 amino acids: CASSQQLEGTQYF. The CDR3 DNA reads TGTGCCAGCAGCCAGCAGTTGGAGGGTACGCAGTATTTT.

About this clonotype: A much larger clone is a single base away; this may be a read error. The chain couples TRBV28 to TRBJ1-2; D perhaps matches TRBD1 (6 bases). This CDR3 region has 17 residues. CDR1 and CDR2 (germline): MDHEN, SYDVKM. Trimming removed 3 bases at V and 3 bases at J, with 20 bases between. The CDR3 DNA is TGTGCCAGCAGTTTCGGGGGCCCGGCGGGGCACGACTATGGCTACACCTTC. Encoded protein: CASSFGGPAGHDYGYTF.

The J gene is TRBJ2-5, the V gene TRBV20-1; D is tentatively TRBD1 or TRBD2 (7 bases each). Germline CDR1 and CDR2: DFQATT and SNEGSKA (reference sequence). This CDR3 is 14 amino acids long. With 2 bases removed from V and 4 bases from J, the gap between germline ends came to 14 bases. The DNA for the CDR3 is TGCAGTGCTAGATCACAGGGGAGGGGAGAGACCCAGTACTTC. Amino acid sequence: CSARSQGRGETQYF.

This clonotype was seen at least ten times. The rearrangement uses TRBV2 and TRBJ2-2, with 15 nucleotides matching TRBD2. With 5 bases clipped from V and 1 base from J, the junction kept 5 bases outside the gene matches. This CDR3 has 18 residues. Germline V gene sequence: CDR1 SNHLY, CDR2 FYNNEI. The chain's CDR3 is CASSPGLAGGRNTGELFF. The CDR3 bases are TGTGCCAGCAGTCCGGGACTAGCGGGGGGCAGGAACACCGGGGAGCTGTTTTTT.

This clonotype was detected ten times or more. CDR3 amino acids: CASGLVLGKEETQYF. In DNA, the CDR3 is TGTGCTAGTGGTTTGGTACTTGGAAAAGAAGAGACCCAGTACTTC. The genes are TRBV12-5 and TRBJ2-5, with D uncertain. Germline V gene sequence: CDR1 LGHNT, CDR2 FRNRAP. The CDR3 covers 15 residues. V lost 0 bases and J 3 bases, leaving 11 bases between the germline ends.

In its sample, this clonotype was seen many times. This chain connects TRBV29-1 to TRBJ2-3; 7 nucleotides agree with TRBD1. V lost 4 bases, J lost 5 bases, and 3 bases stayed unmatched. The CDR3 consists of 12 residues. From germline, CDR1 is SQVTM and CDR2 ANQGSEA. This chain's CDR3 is CSVGRGQDTQYF. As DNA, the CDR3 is TGCAGCGTTGGTAGGGGGCAAGATACGCAGTATTTT.